Each of the 32 T cell receptor beta chains below was sequenced from the same sample in a study of cytomegalovirus exposure and HLA in healthy donors. The PCR used 60 Vbeta and 13 Jbeta primers. Here immunoSEQ multiplex PCR was the method, and the copy in TCRdb shows in-frame clones only, minus some. This table holds over 100,000 clones. Sequencing was done on a sample of PBMCs. Receptors were obtained from a man aged 30 to 45 in good health and CMV-seronegative.

This chain uses TRBV5-1 with TRBJ2-7, with 7 bases aligning to TRBD2. V gave up 5 bases and J gave up 5 bases; unmatched junction bases: 7. This CDR3 is 13 amino acids long. Germline CDR1 SGHRS, CDR2 YFSETQ. CDR3 sequence (DNA): TGCGCCAGCAGACCGGGGGGTTTCAACGAGCAGTACTTC. This gives the protein CASRPGGFNEQYF.

The gene calls are TRBV2 and TRBJ2-3, with D tentatively TRBD1 (7 bases). Germline V gives CDR1 SNHLY, CDR2 FYNNEI. V was trimmed by 8 bases and J by 0 bases, leaving 15 bases between them. The length of the CDR3 is 15 residues. The CDR3 region is CASGGGQTSTDTQYF. The CDR3 region has the DNA TGTGCCAGCGGAGGGGGACAGACTAGCACAGATACGCAGTATTTT.

This sequence joins TRBV18 and TRBJ2-7, with D maybe TRBD1 (5 bases). The CDR3 has 13 amino acids. Germline V gene lookup returns CDR1 KGHSH and CDR2 LQKENI. Trimming took 8 bases from V and 0 from J, leaving 11 bases between them. As DNA, the CDR3 is TGTGCCAGCGGCAGGGCCAGCTCCTACGAGCAGTACTTC. Translating gives CASGRASSYEQYF.

This sequence joins TRBV18 and TRBJ2-5, with 10 positions matching TRBD1. In germline, CDR1 is KGHSH, CDR2 LQKENI. This CDR3 contains 15 residues. After removal of 3 bases from V and 3 bases from J, the junction contained 4 bases not matched to a gene. The CDR3, as DNA: TGTGCCAGCTCACCCCCCGGGACAGGGGAAGAGACCCAGTACTTC. Translated, it gives CASSPPGTGEETQYF.

V is TRBV2 and J is TRBJ1-6; D is possibly TRBD1 (5 bases). This CDR3 has 16 amino acids. From germline, CDR1 is SNHLY and CDR2 FYNNEI. The V end lost 3 bases, the J end lost 5 bases, and 14 bases lay between the germline ends. CDR3 amino acids: CASSDRGTPHNSPLHF. CDR3 DNA: TGTGCCAGCAGTGATCGGGGGACCCCTCATAATTCACCCCTCCACTTT.

This chain joins TRBV5-1 and TRBJ1-6; D is possibly TRBD1 (6 bases). Trimming cost V 1 base and J 0 bases, with 14 bases left between them. The CDR3 consists of 18 residues. CDR1 is SGHRS and CDR2 is YFSETQ in the germline V gene. The CDR3: CASSLTQGLSSYNSPLHF. The DNA for the CDR3 is TGCGCCAGCAGCTTGACCCAGGGGCTGAGCTCCTATAATTCACCCCTCCACTTT.

V is TRBV11-3 and J is TRBJ2-3, with TRBD2 identical over 12 bases. Germline-derived CDR1 and CDR2 are SGHNT and YENEEA. The CDR3 length is 16 residues. V dropped 5 bases and J dropped 10; count of bases not matched to a gene: 13. This CDR3 reads CASSPGLAGGGGPQYF. The CDR3, as DNA: TGTGCCAGCAGCCCGGGACTAGCGGGCGGGGGGGGACCGCAGTATTTT.

The chain has TRBV5-1 and TRBJ2-2; 7 nucleotides align to TRBD1. Trimming took 3 bases from V and 5 from J; bases not matched to a gene: 7. The CDR3 is 15 residues long. Germline-derived CDR1 and CDR2 are SGHRS and YFSETQ. CDR3 nucleotide sequence: TGCGCCAGCAGCTACCTGACAGGGCGTACCGGGGAGCTGTTTTTT. This sequence encodes CASSYLTGRTGELFF.

This chain joins TRBV5-4 and TRBJ1-2; 8 nucleotides line up with TRBD1. V shed 0 bases and J 7 bases; nucleotides not matched to a gene: 8. Germline V lookup: CDR1 SGHNT, CDR2 YYREEE (reference sequence). The CDR3 extends over 15 amino acids. In nucleotides, the CDR3 is TGTGCCAGCAGCTTGGGACAGGGGACTCGGTCTGGCTACACCTTC. This codes for CASSLGQGTRSGYTF.

The chain employs TRBV28 and TRBJ2-7; possible D gene TRBD1, 6 bases. The germline V gene has CDR1 MDHEN and CDR2 SYDVKM. V dropped 10 bases and J dropped 3 bases, with 13 bases sitting between them. The CDR3 contains 12 residues. The CDR3 region has the DNA TGTGCCATCCAGGACAGTTTCTACGAGCAGTACTTC. The encoded protein is CAIQDSFYEQYF.

This chain connects TRBV15 to TRBJ1-1; D is uncertain. CDR1 and CDR2 (germline): LNHNV, YYDKDF (reference sequence). CDR3 length equals 18 residues. Trimming cost V 3 bases and J 0 bases, with 20 bases left between them. CDR3 region: CATSRGNRGFLMNTEAFF. The CDR3, as DNA: TGTGCCACCAGCAGGGGTAACCGCGGCTTCTTAATGAACACTGAAGCTTTCTTT. Drawing the rest from reference TRBV15 and TRBJ1-1, the complete variable domain is DAMVIQNPRYQVTQFGKPVTLSCSQTLNHNVMYWYQQKSSQAPKLLFHYYDKDFNNEADTPDNFQSRRPNTSFCFLDIRSPGLGDTAMYLCATSRGNRGFLMNTEAFFGQGTRLTVV.

The chain uses TRBV7-9 and TRBJ1-1, with 8 bases identical to TRBD1. The CDR3 sequence is 15 residues long. V was pared by 4 bases and J by 4 bases, with 8 bases of the junction left unmatched. CDR1 is SEHNR and CDR2 is FQNEAQ in the germline V gene (reference sequence). This chain's CDR3 is CASSSRQGMGTEAFF. The CDR3 nucleotides are TGTGCCAGCAGCTCTCGACAGGGGATGGGCACTGAAGCTTTCTTT.

CDR3 sequence reads: CASSYSTGQESYEQYF. CDR3 nucleotide sequence: TGTGCCAGCAGTTACTCGACTGGACAGGAGAGCTACGAGCAGTACTTC. V is TRBV6-5 and J is TRBJ2-7; TRBD1 matches at 7 bases. The CDR3 spans 16 residues. The ends lost 0 bases at V and 3 bases at J; junction bases unmatched: 8. In germline, CDR1 is MNHEY, CDR2 SVGAGI.

V gene TRBV5-6 combines with J gene TRBJ2-5; 11 nucleotides align to TRBD1. The V gene end was trimmed by 2 bases and the J gene end by 5 bases; junction bases not matched to a gene: 11. Germline lookup yields CDR1 SGHDT and CDR2 YYEEEE. This CDR3 is 17 amino acids long. CDR3 sequence reads: CASSFKGGTGGLETQYF. CDR3 nucleotide sequence: TGTGCCAGCAGCTTCAAGGGCGGGACAGGGGGGCTGGAGACCCAGTACTTC.

The V gene is TRBV27, the J gene TRBJ1-6; TRBD1 agrees at 8 bases. The CDR3 length is 15 residues. The J segment lost 10 bases and the V segment lost 3 bases, leaving 8 bases of the junction unmatched. Germline loops: CDR1 MNHEY, CDR2 SMNVEV (reference sequence). CDR3 nucleotide sequence: TGTGCCAGCAGTTTCCGGGGACAGGTTTTGTCACCCCTCCACTTT. Amino acids: CASSFRGQVLSPLHF.

A note on this clone: In the same sample, other DNA sequences code for this CDR3. This chain uses TRBV7-9 with TRBJ1-5, with D tentatively TRBD1 (5 bases). Trimming removed 2 bases from V and 5 bases from J, with 7 bases in between. The V gene's germline CDR1 is SEHNR and CDR2 FQNEAQ (reference sequence). The CDR3 has 13 amino acids. CDR3 coding DNA: TGTGCCAGCAGCTTACAGGGCGATCAGCCCCAGCATTTT. Translation gives CASSLQGDQPQHF. Looking up the rest from reference TRBV7-9 and TRBJ1-5 gives the full variable domain: DTGVSQNPRHKITKRGQNVTFRCDPISEHNRLYWYRQTLGQGPEFLTYFQNEAQLEKSRLLSDRFSAERPKGSFSTLEIQRTEQGDSAMYLCASSLQGDQPQHFGDGTRLSIL.

This chain joins TRBV7-2 and TRBJ1-2, with 7 bases matching TRBD1. Germline CDR1 SGHTA, CDR2 FQGNSA. The V and J ends lost 5 bases and 4 bases, in that order; junction bases with no gene match: 7. The CDR3 totals 14 residues. The CDR3, as DNA: TGTGCCAGCAGCCAAAACAGGGGAAGCTATGGCTACACCTTC. It specifies CASSQNRGSYGYTF.

This sequence joins TRBV5-1 and TRBJ2-7, with 9 bases that match TRBD1. Per the germline V gene, CDR1 is SGHRS and CDR2 is YFSETQ. The CDR3 length is 15 residues. Trimming removed 4 bases from V and 2 bases from J; junction bases left unmatched: 7. The CDR3 DNA reads TGCGCCAGCAGCGTTGGGGGACAGGGAGCCTACGAGCAGTACTTC. As protein: CASSVGGQGAYEQYF.

The chain links TRBV5-4 to TRBJ2-1, with D possibly TRBD1 on 6 matching bases. Germline loops: CDR1 SGHNT, CDR2 YYREEE (reference sequence). V gave up 2 bases and J gave up 0 bases, with 12 bases separating them. This CDR3 is built from 16 residues. The CDR3 here is CASSFTTGSSYNEQFF. The CDR3 DNA follows: TGTGCCAGCAGCTTTACTACAGGGAGCTCCTACAATGAGCAGTTCTTC.

The chain joins TRBV21-1 to TRBJ2-1; TRBD2 was called by the table and not checked on the DNA. TRBV21-1 is deemed a pseudogene. The CDR3 runs 13 residues. The CDR3 DNA follows: TGTGCCAGCAGCAAAACACCTAGCAATGAGCAGTTCTTC. Translating gives CASSKTPSNEQFF.

The chain joins TRBV6-1 to TRBJ2-5, with 7 bases lining up with TRBD1. TRBJ2-7 matches the DNA end more closely, so the J call is doubtful. The CDR3 spans 14 residues. Looked up from germline, CDR1 is MNHNS and CDR2 is SASEGT. CDR3 region: CASSEVDRPYEQYF. The CDR3 DNA sequence: TGTGCCAGCAGTGAAGTGGACAGGCCCTACGAGCAGTACTTC.

V usage is TRBV6-1 and J usage is TRBJ1-5; D remains ambiguous. Looked up from germline, CDR1 is MNHNS and CDR2 is SASEGT. This CDR3 has 16 residues. Trimming removed 0 bases from V and 2 bases from J, with 11 bases in between. The CDR3 nucleotides read TGTGCCAGCAGTGAAGCGCGGGGTTGGGGCAATCAGCCCCAGCATTTT. Protein: CASSEARGWGNQPQHF.

J is TRBJ2-5 and V is TRBV5-5, with 7 bases matching TRBD1. J was trimmed by 5 bases and V by 3 bases; bases with no gene match: 7. The germline CDR1 and CDR2 sequences are SGHKS and YYEKEE (reference sequence). The CDR3 spans 14 residues. CDR3 sequence: CASSWRQGGETQYF. The CDR3 DNA reads TGTGCCAGCAGCTGGAGACAGGGTGGGGAGACCCAGTACTTC.

The chain joins TRBV20-1 to TRBJ2-2; D perhaps matches TRBD1 (5 bases). Germline V gene data show CDR1 as DFQATT and CDR2 as SNEGSKA (reference sequence). Trimming cost V 5 bases and J 8 bases, with 9 bases left between them. The CDR3 is 11 residues long. The CDR3: CSAGRQGELFF. As DNA, the CDR3 is TGCAGTGCTGGGCGACAGGGGGAGCTGTTTTTT.

The chain is built from TRBV5-1 and TRBJ1-1, with D perhaps TRBD1 (5 bases). The germline V gene encodes CDR1 SGHRS and CDR2 YFSETQ. There are 14 residues in the CDR3. V was pared by 2 bases and J by 3 bases, with 11 bases between. Here the CDR3 DNA reads TGCGCCAGCAGCTTTTCCCGGGGGGACACTGAAGCTTTCTTT. This encodes CASSFSRGDTEAFF.

The rearrangement links TRBV27 to TRBJ2-2; 7 positions agree with TRBD1. The CDR3 totals 14 residues. Germline CDR1 and CDR2: MNHEY and SMNVEV (reference sequence). Trimming took 5 bases from V and 4 from J; bases not matched to a gene: 4. The CDR3 is CASSRRGSTGELFF. CDR3 DNA: TGTGCCAGCAGTCGCAGGGGGAGCACCGGGGAGCTGTTTTTT.

The CDR3 reads CSVEESWRGDYGYTF. The CDR3 DNA reads TGCAGCGTTGAAGAGTCCTGGCGGGGCGACTATGGCTACACCTTC. J is TRBJ1-2 and V is TRBV29-1; TRBD1 might be the D (5 bases). The V gene lost 0 bases and the J gene lost 3 bases, with 14 bases spanning the gap. The length of the CDR3 is 15 residues. Germline CDR1 is SQVTM and CDR2 is ANQGSEA.

The chain recombines TRBV6-6 with TRBJ2-5, with TRBD1 matching over 12 bases. The J call may not be correct, given that the DNA end is closer to TRBJ2-7. The CDR3 spans 14 residues. Germline lookup yields CDR1 MNHNY and CDR2 SVGAGI (reference sequence). In nucleotides, the CDR3 is TGTGCCAGCAGTTACGGGACAGGGGGCCTCGAGCAGTACTTC. Residues: CASSYGTGGLEQYF.

This chain uses TRBV30 with TRBJ2-2; TRBD1 matches at 7 bases. The CDR3 has 11 amino acids. The J segment lost 6 bases and the V segment lost 5 bases, leaving 0 bases of the junction unmatched. Germline loops: CDR1 GTSNPN, CDR2 SVGIG (reference sequence). CDR3 nucleotide sequence: TGTGCCTGGCAGGGGGCCGGGGAGCTGTTTTTT. It yields the protein CAWQGAGELFF.

The chain recombines TRBV10-1 with TRBJ2-5; D ambiguous. The J call may not be correct, given that the DNA end is closer to TRBJ2-7. CDR1 is WNHNN, CDR2 SYGVQD, per germline (reference sequence). This CDR3 region has 15 residues. CDR3 coding DNA: TGCGCCAGCAGGAACGGCGGCAGCGTAAACTACGAGCAGTACTTC. Amino acids: CASRNGGSVNYEQYF.

V gene TRBV28 combines with J gene TRBJ2-7; TRBD1 matches at 7 bases. V gave up 6 bases and J gave up 1 base; unmatched junction bases: 12. The CDR3 extends over 16 amino acids. Per germline, CDR1 MDHEN and CDR2 SYDVKM. In nucleotides, the CDR3 is TGTGCCAGCAGGGTTTGGGACAGCCTAGGATCCTACGAGCAGTACTTC. Translation: CASRVWDSLGSYEQYF. The full variable domain, completed using reference TRBV28 and TRBJ2-7, is DVKVTQSSRYLVKRTGEKVFLECVQDMDHENMFWYRQDPGLGLRLIYFSYDVKMKEKGDIPEGYSVSREKKERFSLILESASTNQTSMYLCASRVWDSLGSYEQYFGPGTRLTVT.

The chain combines TRBV5-1 with TRBJ1-2, with 9 nucleotides matching TRBD1. CDR3 size: 16 residues. Germline lookup yields CDR1 SGHRS and CDR2 YFSETQ. The V segment lost 0 bases and the J segment 0 bases; nucleotides outside the gene matches: 3. CDR3 DNA: TGCGCCAGCAGCTTGGGGGGGACAGGGACTAACTATGGCTACACCTTC. As protein: CASSLGGTGTNYGYTF.